A single sample is the source of the 19 T cell receptor beta chains below, sequenced in a study of response to subunit inactivated influenza vaccine. TCRdb recomputed calls from the RT-PCR reads with MiXCR, one row per CDR3 protein. The sample yields approximately 490,000 distinct CDR3 sequences, 7.2% seen once. The source material was PBMCs from blood, sampled 23 to 25 months after vaccination. These receptor sequences come from a man between 50 and 75 years old who received an inactivated influenza vaccine.

This clonotype was observed a handful of times. This chain connects TRBV7-2 to TRBJ2-5; unclear D gene. Trimming removed 5 bases at V and 7 bases at J, with 11 bases between. The CDR3 is 12 amino acids. CDR1 is SGHTA, CDR2 FQGNSA, per germline. The CDR3 coding sequence is TGTGCCAGCAGCCATCCATCGGCGACCCAGTACTTC. It encodes CASSHPSATQYF.

This clonotype was counted between two and nine times. The rearrangement uses TRBV20-1 and TRBJ2-3; D is unclear. The CDR3 covers 15 residues. V was trimmed by 0 bases and J by 2 bases, leaving 12 bases between them. Germline V lookup: CDR1 DFQATT, CDR2 SNEGSKA (reference sequence). The CDR3 DNA is TGCAGTGCTAGAGATCAGAAGGGATCCACAGATACGCAGTATTTT. Encoded protein: CSARDQKGSTDTQYF.

The V and J genes are TRBV20-1 and TRBJ2-7; D unresolved. Trimming removed 0 bases at V and 4 bases at J, with 16 bases between. The CDR3 sequence is 15 residues long. Germline CDR1 reads DFQATT; CDR2 reads SNEGSKA (reference sequence). CDR3 sequence (DNA): TGCAGTGCTAGAGATTTAACGGGCCGGATTTACGAGCAGTACTTC. Protein sequence: CSARDLTGRIYEQYF.

This chain uses TRBV5-1 with TRBJ2-1, with 8 bases lining up with TRBD1. The ends lost 4 bases at V and 3 bases at J; junction bases unmatched: 9. The CDR3 runs to 16 residues. The germline V gene has CDR1 SGHRS and CDR2 YFSETQ. The CDR3 here is CASSPADRVNYNEQFF. The DNA of the CDR3 is TGCGCCAGCAGCCCGGCGGACAGGGTTAACTACAATGAGCAGTTCTTC.

The table lists this clonotype with a few counts. J is TRBJ2-3 and V is TRBV11-2, with TRBD2 matching over 7 bases. With V trimmed by 3 bases and J by 2 bases, 5 bases remained unmatched. The germline V gene encodes CDR1 SGHAT and CDR2 FQNNGV. There are 15 residues in the CDR3. CDR3 sequence reads: CASSFGGGLTDTQYF. The CDR3 DNA follows: TGTGCCAGCAGCTTTGGCGGGGGACTCACAGATACGCAGTATTTT.

The V and J genes are TRBV7-3 and TRBJ2-7; D is possibly TRBD1 or TRBD2 (5 bases each). V lost 1 base to trimming and J lost 4 bases, with 20 bases between them. Germline assignment: CDR1 SGHTA and CDR2 FQGTGA. The CDR3 length is 17 residues. The CDR3 region is CASSLKVAPEGIYEQYF. DNA of the CDR3: TGTGCCAGCAGCTTAAAAGTGGCACCCGAGGGGATTTACGAGCAGTACTTC.

The rearrangement uses TRBV2 and TRBJ2-1, with 7 bases fitting TRBD2. Germline V CDR1 and CDR2: SNHLY, FYNNEI. The V segment lost 6 bases and the J segment 6 bases; nucleotides outside the gene matches: 11. The CDR3 totals 15 residues. The CDR3 DNA is TGTGCCAGCAGAAAAGGGGTAGCGGGCGGCAATGAGCAGTTCTTC. Translated: CASRKGVAGGNEQFF.

This clonotype showed up just a few times. The J gene is TRBJ2-7, the V gene TRBV30, with a weak D call TRBD1 (6 bases). The V end was cut by 3 bases, the J end by 6 bases, with 15 bases between. CDR1 and CDR2 (germline): GTSNPN, SVGIG (reference sequence). The CDR3 has 13 amino acids. CDR3 loop: CAWSDPQGSEQYF. The CDR3 DNA sequence: TGTGCCTGGAGCGACCCGCAGGGGTCCGAGCAGTACTTC. The whole variable domain, filled in from reference TRBV30 and TRBJ2-7, reads SQTIHQWPATLVQPVGSPLSLECTVEGTSNPNLYWYRQAAGRGLQLLFYSVGIGQISSEVPQNLSASRPQDRQFILSSKKLLLSDSGFYLCAWSDPQGSEQYFGPGTRLTVT.

This clonotype was recorded a few times. The J gene is TRBJ2-7, the V gene TRBV20-1; 12 nucleotides align to TRBD2. V was clipped by 5 bases and J by 2 bases; unmatched bases: 4. This CDR3 has 14 amino acids. Germline V gives CDR1 DFQATT, CDR2 SNEGSKA (reference sequence). CDR3 amino acids: CSALRTSGTYEQYF. CDR3 DNA: TGCAGTGCTTTAAGGACTAGCGGGACCTACGAGCAGTACTTC.

In this sample, this clonotype turned up a few times. The gene calls are TRBV3-1 and TRBJ2-3; D not certain. The germline gives CDR1 LGHDT, CDR2 YNNKEL (reference sequence). V lost 1 base and J lost 2, with 10 bases in between. There are 15 residues in the CDR3. This CDR3 is CASSQGGNPTDTQYF. The CDR3 nucleotides read TGTGCCAGCAGCCAAGGAGGAAATCCCACAGATACGCAGTATTTT.

Only a few counts were recorded for this clonotype. The genes are TRBV4-3 and TRBJ1-5, with D possibly TRBD1 on 6 matching bases. Germline assignment: CDR1 LGHNA and CDR2 YSLEER. The CDR3 contains 15 residues. Trimming removed 3 bases from V and 5 bases from J, with 14 bases in between. CDR3: CASSHPTGCDQPQHF. In nucleotides, the CDR3 is TGCGCCAGCAGCCACCCAACAGGGTGCGATCAGCCCCAGCATTTT.

The genes are TRBV19 and TRBJ2-7, with unresolved D. The germline CDR1 and CDR2 sequences are LNHDA and SQIVND (reference sequence). Trimming took 3 bases from V and 6 from J, leaving 21 bases between them. This CDR3 contains 16 residues. The CDR3 loop is CASSMGWAPSGSEQYF. The CDR3, as DNA: TGTGCCAGTAGTATGGGTTGGGCCCCCTCTGGTTCCGAGCAGTACTTC.

This chain connects TRBV20-1 to TRBJ1-1; the D is unclear. The germline V gene encodes CDR1 DFQATT and CDR2 SNEGSKA (reference sequence). This CDR3 contains 12 residues. V was shortened by 0 bases and J by 8 bases, with 10 bases between the two germline ends. Here the CDR3 DNA reads TGCAGTGCTAGAGATCCGGGGAAGGAAGCTTTCTTT. It specifies CSARDPGKEAFF.

This clonotype was seen ten or more times. The chain joins TRBV7-2 to TRBJ2-1; a possible D gene is TRBD2 (7 bases). Trimming took 1 base from V and 7 from J, leaving 11 bases between them. The CDR3 extends over 14 amino acids. Germline CDR1 SGHTA, CDR2 FQGNSA. CDR3 sequence (DNA): TGTGCCAGCAGCTTAGAGGGGGGGCTAAATGAGCAGTTCTTC. This translates into CASSLEGGLNEQFF.

This clonotype was counted many times. J is TRBJ2-4 and V is TRBV20-1; no definite D call. The CDR3 contains 13 residues. The germline V gene encodes CDR1 DFQATT and CDR2 SNEGSKA (reference sequence). V lost 6 bases and J 9 bases, leaving 18 bases between the germline ends. The CDR3 here is CSAPPGQLGIQYF. CDR3 DNA: TGCAGTGCCCCCCCGGGCCAATTGGGCATTCAGTACTTC.

A few counts support this clonotype. This chain connects TRBV5-6 to TRBJ2-7; tentatively, D is TRBD2 (8 bases). This CDR3 has 16 residues. CDR1 and CDR2 from the germline V gene are SGHDT and YYEEEE. V was pared by 4 bases and J by 2 bases, with 19 bases between. The CDR3 DNA reads TGTGCCAGCAGCGTACGGGGGGGACAGTATACCTACGAGCAGTACTTC. Encoded protein: CASSVRGGQYTYEQYF.

This clonotype has a handful of counts. Here the CDR3 DNA reads TGTGCCAGCAGTGAAATAGCAGGGGTCCCCTACGAGCAGTACTTC. Translation: CASSEIAGVPYEQYF. V is TRBV2 and J is TRBJ2-7, with D perhaps matching TRBD1 (6 bases). The V and J ends lost 2 bases and 2 bases respectively, with 13 bases between them. The germline gives CDR1 SNHLY, CDR2 FYNNEI. This CDR3 comprises 15 residues.

This clonotype has just a few counts. The gene calls are TRBV6-1 and TRBJ2-7, with 7 bases fitting TRBD1. Germline CDR1 and CDR2: MNHNS and SASEGT. The CDR3 length is 11 residues. After removal of 6 bases from V and 4 bases from J, the junction contained 0 bases not matched to a gene. In nucleotides, the CDR3 is TGTGCCAGCAGGGACAGGTACGAGCAGTACTTC. Protein sequence: CASRDRYEQYF.

The table lists this clonotype with many counts. The chain has TRBV12-3 or TRBV12-4 and TRBJ1-3, with D possibly being TRBD1 (6 bases). This CDR3 spans 14 amino acids. Trimming cost V 3 bases and J 8 bases, with 14 bases left between them. CDR3 residues: CASSFQGLGYTIYF. CDR3 nucleotide sequence: TGTGCCAGCAGTTTCCAGGGGTTGGGATACACCATATATTTT.